This T cell receptor (beta chain) came from a study of regulatory T cells in long-lasting Graves disease. Study findings and constraints: The study found persistent patients shared more public clonotypes (fewer than 3,000) than new patients (about 1,000). TRBV28, TRBJ1-2 and TRBJ2-5 were favored in persistent disease.

For TCR beta, libraries came from iRepertoire HTBI primers and Arm-PCR of CDR3 regions. One entry per CDR3 protein results from TCRdb running MiXCR on the multiplex PCR reads. The top ten hold around 7% of the sample, which has hundreds of thousands of distinct CDR3 sequences, 20% to 25% seen once. Time point denoted: persistent/refractory GD, antithyroid drugs over 5 years with positive TRAb. After RNA was extracted from PBMCs, the TCR library was made from it. Clinicians diagnosed Graves' disease using American Thyroid Association guidelines. About this clonotype itself: The antigen remains unidentified.

Germline V gene lookup returns CDR1 MDHEN and CDR2 SYDVKM. V was trimmed by 5 bases and J by 3 bases, leaving 15 bases between them. The CDR3 consists of 15 residues. The J gene is TRBJ2-3, the V gene TRBV28; possible D gene TRBD2, 6 bases. This clonotype originated in a female donor with Graves disease. Sample: peripheral blood mononuclear cells (PBMCs), taken when the disease was refractory, from a patient treated with antithyroid drugs. CDR3 sequence: CASSLSGVFTDTQYF. DNA of the CDR3: TGTGCCAGCAGTCTTAGCGGAGTTTTTACAGATACGCAGTATTTT.